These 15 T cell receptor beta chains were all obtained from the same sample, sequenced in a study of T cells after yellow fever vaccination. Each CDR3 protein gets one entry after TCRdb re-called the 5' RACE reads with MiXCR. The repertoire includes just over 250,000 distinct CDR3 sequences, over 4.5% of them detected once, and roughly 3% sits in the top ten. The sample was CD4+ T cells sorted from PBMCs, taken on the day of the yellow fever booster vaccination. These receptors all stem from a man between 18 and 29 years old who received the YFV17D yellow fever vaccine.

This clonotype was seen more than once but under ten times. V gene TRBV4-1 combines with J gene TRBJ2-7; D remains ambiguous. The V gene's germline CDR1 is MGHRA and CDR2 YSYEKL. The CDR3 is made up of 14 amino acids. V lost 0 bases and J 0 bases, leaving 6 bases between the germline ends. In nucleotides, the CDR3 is TGCGCCAGCAGCCAAGAGGCAAACTCCTACGAGCAGTACGTC. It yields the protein CASSQEANSYEQYV.

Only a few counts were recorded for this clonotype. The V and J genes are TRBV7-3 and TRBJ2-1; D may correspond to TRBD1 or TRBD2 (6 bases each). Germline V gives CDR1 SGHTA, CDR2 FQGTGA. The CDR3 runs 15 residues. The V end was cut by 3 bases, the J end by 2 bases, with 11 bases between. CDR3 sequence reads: CASSFGGFAYNEQFF. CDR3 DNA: TGTGCCAGCAGCTTCGGGGGCTTTGCCTACAATGAGCAGTTCTTC.

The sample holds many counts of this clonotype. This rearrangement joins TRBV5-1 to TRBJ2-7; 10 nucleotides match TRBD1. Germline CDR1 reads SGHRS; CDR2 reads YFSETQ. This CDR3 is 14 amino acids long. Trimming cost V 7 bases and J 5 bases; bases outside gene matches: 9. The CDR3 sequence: CASARQGALDEQYF. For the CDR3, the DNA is TGCGCCAGCGCGCGACAGGGGGCTCTCGACGAGCAGTACTTC.

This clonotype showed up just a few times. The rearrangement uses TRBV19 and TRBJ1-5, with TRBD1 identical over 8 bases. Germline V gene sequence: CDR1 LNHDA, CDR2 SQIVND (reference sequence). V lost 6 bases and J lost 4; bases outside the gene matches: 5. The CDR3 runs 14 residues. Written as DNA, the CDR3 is TGTGCCAGTAGCCAGGACAGGGCGAATCAGCCCCAGCATTTT. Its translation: CASSQDRANQPQHF.

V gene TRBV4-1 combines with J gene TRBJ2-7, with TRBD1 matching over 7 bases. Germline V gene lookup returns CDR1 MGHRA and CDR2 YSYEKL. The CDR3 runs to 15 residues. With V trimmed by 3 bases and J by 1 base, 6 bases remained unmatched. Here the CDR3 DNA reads TGCGCCAGCAGCCAGAGCCGGGACAGATCCTACGAGCAGTACTTC. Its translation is CASSQSRDRSYEQYF.

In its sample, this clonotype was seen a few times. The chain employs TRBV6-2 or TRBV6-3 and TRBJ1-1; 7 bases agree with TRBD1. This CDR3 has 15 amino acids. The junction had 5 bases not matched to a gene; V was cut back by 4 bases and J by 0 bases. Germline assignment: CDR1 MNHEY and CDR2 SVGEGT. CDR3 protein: CASSWTGTMNTEAFF. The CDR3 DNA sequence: TGTGCCAGCAGTTGGACAGGTACAATGAACACTGAAGCTTTCTTT.

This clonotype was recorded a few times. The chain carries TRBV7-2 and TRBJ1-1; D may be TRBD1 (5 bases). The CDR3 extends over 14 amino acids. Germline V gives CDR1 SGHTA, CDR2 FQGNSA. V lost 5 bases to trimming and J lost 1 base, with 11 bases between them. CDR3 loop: CASSRQRGNTEAFF. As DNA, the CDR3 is TGTGCCAGCAGCCGTCAAAGGGGGAACACTGAAGCTTTCTTT.

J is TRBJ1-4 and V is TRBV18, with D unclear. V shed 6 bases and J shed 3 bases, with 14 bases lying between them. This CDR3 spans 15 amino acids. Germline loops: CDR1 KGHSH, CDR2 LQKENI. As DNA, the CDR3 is TGTGCCAGCTCGCGTCCGGGAGGTCCTAATGAAAAACTGTTTTTT. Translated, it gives CASSRPGGPNEKLFF. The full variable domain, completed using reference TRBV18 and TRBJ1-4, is NAGVMQNPRHLVRRRGQEARLRCSPMKGHSHVYWYRQLPEEGLKFMVYLQKENIIDESGMPKERFSAEFPKEGPSILRIQQVVRGDSAAYFCASSRPGGPNEKLFFGSGTQLSVL.

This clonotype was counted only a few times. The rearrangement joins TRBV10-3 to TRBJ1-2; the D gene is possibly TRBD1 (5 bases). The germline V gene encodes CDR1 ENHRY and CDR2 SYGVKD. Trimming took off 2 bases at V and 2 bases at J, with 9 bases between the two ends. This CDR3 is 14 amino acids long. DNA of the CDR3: TGTGCCATCAGTGAGATGGACACAAACTATGGCTACACCTTC. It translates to CAISEMDTNYGYTF.

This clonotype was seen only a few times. Written as DNA, the CDR3 is TGCAGTGCCAGACAGGGGGCGAGGGACAAAAACATTCAGTACTTC. Translation gives CSARQGARDKNIQYF. This chain joins TRBV20-1 and TRBJ2-4; 10 nucleotides align to TRBD1. V shed 6 bases, J shed 3 bases, and the junction held 8 bases outside the gene matches. Germline CDR1 is DFQATT and CDR2 is SNEGSKA (reference sequence). The CDR3 runs 15 residues.

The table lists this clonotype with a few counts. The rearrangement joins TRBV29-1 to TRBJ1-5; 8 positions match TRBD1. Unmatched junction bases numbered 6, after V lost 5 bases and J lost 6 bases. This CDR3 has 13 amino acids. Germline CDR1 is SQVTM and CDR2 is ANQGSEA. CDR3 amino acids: CSVRQGSGQPQHF. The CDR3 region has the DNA TGCAGCGTTCGACAGGGGTCGGGTCAGCCCCAGCATTTT. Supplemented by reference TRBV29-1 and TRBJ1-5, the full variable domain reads SAVISQKPSRDICQRGTSLTIQCQVDSQVTMMFWYRQQPGQSLTLIATANQGSEATYESGFVIDKFPISRPNLTFSTLTVSNMSPEDSSIYLCSVRQGSGQPQHFGDGTRLSIL.

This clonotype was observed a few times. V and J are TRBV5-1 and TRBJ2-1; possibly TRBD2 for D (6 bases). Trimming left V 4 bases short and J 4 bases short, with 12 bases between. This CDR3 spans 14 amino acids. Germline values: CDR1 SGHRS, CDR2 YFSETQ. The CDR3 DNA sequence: TGCGCCAGCAGCCATGGGACTTCTTACAATGAGCAGTTCTTC. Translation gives CASSHGTSYNEQFF.

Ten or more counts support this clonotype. The CDR3 nucleotides read TGTGCCAGCTCACCTGTTGGGGGATACGAGCAGTACGTC. Translation: CASSPVGGYEQYV. This chain joins TRBV18 and TRBJ2-7; D may correspond to TRBD1 or TRBD2 (5 bases each). The germline V gene encodes CDR1 KGHSH and CDR2 LQKENI. The CDR3 is 13 residues long. V was clipped by 3 bases and J by 4 bases, with 10 bases between them.

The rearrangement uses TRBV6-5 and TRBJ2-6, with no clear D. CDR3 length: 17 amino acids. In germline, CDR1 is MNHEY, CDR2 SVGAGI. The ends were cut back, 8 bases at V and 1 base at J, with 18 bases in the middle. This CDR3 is CASGPVELTSGANVLTF. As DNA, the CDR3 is TGTGCCAGCGGACCCGTTGAATTGACATCTGGGGCCAACGTCCTGACTTTC.

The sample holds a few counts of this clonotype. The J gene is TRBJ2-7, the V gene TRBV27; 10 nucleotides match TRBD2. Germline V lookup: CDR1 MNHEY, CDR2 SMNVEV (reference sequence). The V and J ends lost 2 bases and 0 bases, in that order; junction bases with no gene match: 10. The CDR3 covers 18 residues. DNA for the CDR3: TGTGCCAGCAGTTTAAAAGGTAGCGGGGGGCCGAGCTCCTACGAGCAGTACGTC. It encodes CASSLKGSGGPSSYEQYV.